The 24 T cell receptor beta chains below were found in one sample sequenced in a study of memory CD4+ T cells and cytomegalovirus serostatus. Using immunoSEQ multiplex PCR, the repertoire was profiled, and TCRdb retains in-frame clones only, with some absent. The data show approximately 51,000 clones, approximately 74% seen once. Single viable CD3+CD4+CD8-CD45RO+ cells were sorted as the memory CD4+ T cells. The sample comprised memory CD4+ T cells from blood. Receptor source: an adult in good health and CMV-seropositive.

This clone was seen only once. The genes are TRBV11-3 and TRBJ2-5; the match to TRBD1 covers 9 bases. The CDR3 is made up of 14 amino acids. The germline gives CDR1 SGHNT, CDR2 YENEEA. The V segment lost 4 bases and the J segment 5 bases; nucleotides outside the gene matches: 5. CDR3 nucleotide sequence: TGTGCCAGCAGCTCACGGGACAGGGATGAGACCCAGTACTTC. It encodes CASSSRDRDETQYF.

This chain's CDR3 is CASSQVGSGSETQYF. The DNA of the CDR3 is TGCGCCAGCAGCCAAGTTGGATCAGGTTCCGAGACCCAGTACTTC. The J gene is TRBJ2-5, the V gene TRBV4-1, with unresolved D. The CDR3 runs 15 residues. CDR1 is MGHRA and CDR2 is YSYEKL in the germline V gene. Trimming left V 1 base short and J 5 bases short, with 14 bases between.

This clone has only one observation. CDR3: CASSLGGFYGYTF. CDR3 coding DNA: TGTGCCAGCAGCTTGGGGGGGTTCTATGGCTACACCTTC. The chain is built from TRBV7-8 and TRBJ1-2; weak D call: TRBD1 (5 bases). CDR1 is SGHVS, CDR2 FQNEAQ, per germline. Trimming removed 3 bases at V and 4 bases at J, with 9 bases between. The CDR3 length is 13 residues.

This chain connects TRBV27 to TRBJ2-7; D is unclear. V lost 5 bases and J 6 bases, leaving 11 bases between the germline ends. The germline gives CDR1 MNHEY, CDR2 SMNVEV (reference sequence). This CDR3 contains 12 residues. The CDR3 protein is CASSPDLGEQYF. The CDR3 DNA reads TGTGCCAGCAGTCCCGACTTGGGCGAGCAGTACTTC.

This clone showed up many times. The chain couples TRBV7-3 to TRBJ1-1; D remains ambiguous. This CDR3 spans 13 amino acids. V was cut by 2 bases and J by 2 bases, with 6 bases left in between. The germline V gene has CDR1 SGHTA and CDR2 FQGTGA. CDR3 residues: CASSLRYNTEAFF. The CDR3 nucleotides are TGTGCCAGCAGCTTACGGTACAACACTGAAGCTTTCTTT. Supplemented by reference TRBV7-3 and TRBJ1-1, the full variable domain reads GAGVSQTPSNKVTEKGKYVELRCDPISGHTALYWYRQSLGQGPEFLIYFQGTGAADDSGLPNDRFFAVRPEGSVSTLKIQRTERGDSAVYLCASSLRYNTEAFFGQGTRLTVV.

The gene calls are TRBV7-3 and TRBJ2-1, with TRBD2 matching 10 bases. Germline loops: CDR1 SGHTA, CDR2 FQGTGA. This CDR3 region has 14 residues. With V trimmed by 3 bases and J by 6 bases, 2 bases remained unmatched. CDR3 sequence: CASSFSGGANEQFF. CDR3 nucleotides: TGTGCCAGCAGCTTCAGCGGGGGGGCCAATGAGCAGTTCTTC.

This clone turned up a few times. The chain couples TRBV2 to TRBJ1-1; possibly TRBD1 for D (5 bases). Looked up from germline, CDR1 is SNHLY and CDR2 is FYNNEI. The CDR3 extends over 13 amino acids. The V and J ends lost 8 bases and 1 base respectively, with 11 bases between them. The CDR3 DNA sequence: TGTGCCAGCGGGTTACAGGAGAACACTGAAGCTTTCTTT. Protein product: CASGLQENTEAFF.

This sequence joins TRBV11-3 and TRBJ2-5; 7 nucleotides match TRBD1. The V and J ends lost 5 bases and 1 base, in that order; junction bases with no gene match: 4. Germline CDR1 and CDR2: SGHNT and YENEEA. The CDR3 sequence is 14 residues long. The CDR3 DNA reads as TGTGCCAGCAGCAAAGGGGACAGCCAAGAGACCCAGTACTTC. Translation: CASSKGDSQETQYF.

The sample holds a few counts of this clone. V and J are TRBV5-5 and TRBJ2-2; D is unclear. The ends were cut back, 4 bases at V and 6 bases at J, with 16 bases in the middle. Germline CDR1 SGHKS, CDR2 YYEKEE (reference sequence). The CDR3 runs to 15 residues. The CDR3 region is CASSPGRLFSGELFF. In DNA, the CDR3 is TGTGCCAGCAGCCCTGGACGGCTTTTCTCCGGGGAGCTGTTTTTT.

The CDR3 here is CASTFVAGPYGYTF. In DNA, the CDR3 is TGTGCCAGTACATTCGTGGCAGGACCTTACGGCTACACCTTC. This sequence joins TRBV19 and TRBJ1-2, with D uncertain. Trimming pared 7 bases from V and 8 bases from J, leaving 20 bases between. The CDR3 is 14 amino acids. Looked up from germline, CDR1 is LNHDA and CDR2 is SQIVND (reference sequence).

V usage is TRBV6-5 and J usage is TRBJ1-4, with D possibly TRBD1 on 6 matching bases. The CDR3 contains 14 residues. V lost 6 bases and J lost 7, with 15 bases in between. CDR1 MNHEY and CDR2 SVGAGI come from the germline V gene. The CDR3 DNA reads TGTGCCAGCAGCGACCGGGGGCCCGGTGAAAAACTGTTTTTT. It specifies CASSDRGPGEKLFF.

A single count supports this clone. The rearrangement links TRBV9 to TRBJ2-3; TRBD2 matches at 12 bases. The CDR3 is made up of 17 amino acids. The V gene's germline CDR1 is SGDLS and CDR2 YYNGEE. V trimming: 3 bases; J trimming: 0 bases; junction bases outside the gene matches: 5. CDR3 sequence (DNA): TGTGCCAGCAGCGGGAGACTAGCGGGGGTTAGCACAGATACGCAGTATTTT. Translated: CASSGRLAGVSTDTQYF.

The CDR3 here is CASSAGTGKADTQYF. CDR3 bases: TGTGCCAGCAGCGCCGGGACAGGGAAGGCAGATACGCAGTATTTT. The gene calls are TRBV7-3 and TRBJ2-3; 9 bases align to TRBD1. From germline, CDR1 is SGHTA and CDR2 FQGTGA. Trimming removed 5 bases from V and 4 bases from J; junction bases left unmatched: 7. This CDR3 contains 15 residues.

The CDR3 is CASSNRDRGEFF. In DNA form, the CDR3 reads TGTGCCAGTAGTAACCGGGACAGGGGAGAGTTCTTC. The rearrangement links TRBV19 to TRBJ2-1, with TRBD1 identical over 10 bases. The CDR3 is 12 residues long. Unmatched junction bases numbered 5, after V lost 4 bases and J lost 14 bases. CDR1 and CDR2 from the germline V gene are LNHDA and SQIVND (reference sequence).

The chain joins TRBV5-5 to TRBJ2-7; 8 bases are shared with TRBD2. The CDR3 spans 15 residues. Per germline, CDR1 SGHKS and CDR2 YYEKEE (reference sequence). With V trimmed by 0 bases and J by 2 bases, 4 bases remained unmatched. The chain's CDR3 is CASSLELAETYEQYF. The CDR3 region has the DNA TGTGCCAGCAGCTTGGAACTAGCGGAAACCTACGAGCAGTACTTC.

V usage is TRBV14 and J usage is TRBJ1-6, with a possible D match to TRBD1 (5 bases). Germline CDR1 is SGHDN and CDR2 is FVKESK. V lost 0 bases and J 2 bases, leaving 8 bases between the germline ends. The CDR3 length is 16 residues. The CDR3 DNA is TGTGCCAGCAGCCAAGATCCAGGGCCCTATAATTCACCCCTCCACTTT. Amino acid sequence: CASSQDPGPYNSPLHF.

The chain couples TRBV11-2 to TRBJ2-5; D not certain. There are 14 residues in the CDR3. Trimming stripped 5 bases from V and 7 bases from J, with 17 bases between. Germline V gene data show CDR1 as SGHAT and CDR2 as FQNNGV. The CDR3, as DNA: TGTGCCAGCAGCCGCCTGGCAGGCGACGTGACCCAGTACTTC. This encodes CASSRLAGDVTQYF.

The gene calls are TRBV29-1 and TRBJ2-1; no clear D. Per the germline V gene, CDR1 is SQVTM and CDR2 is ANQGSEA. V was cut by 4 bases and J by 3 bases, with 13 bases left in between. The CDR3 spans 14 residues. The CDR3, as DNA: TGCAGCGTTGGCAATCCGGAGAGCTACAATGAGCAGTTCTTC. This sequence encodes CSVGNPESYNEQFF.

This clone was seen just once. The chain has TRBV28 and TRBJ1-5; perhaps TRBD1 as D (5 bases). Trimming shortened V by 2 bases and J by 3 bases, and 8 bases separated the two germline ends. The CDR3 covers 14 residues. Germline CDR1 reads MDHEN; CDR2 reads SYDVKM. The CDR3: CASSLGGDNQPQHF. The CDR3 bases are TGTGCCAGCAGTTTAGGGGGAGACAATCAGCCCCAGCATTTT.

The chain employs TRBV13 and TRBJ1-1, with TRBD1 matching over 10 bases. This CDR3 comprises 15 residues. The junction had 4 bases not matched to a gene; V was cut back by 5 bases and J by 1 base. CDR1 is PRHDT, CDR2 FYEKMQ, per germline (reference sequence). The CDR3 loop is CASSTGQGSNTEAFF. CDR3 bases: TGTGCCAGCAGCACGGGACAGGGGTCGAACACTGAAGCTTTCTTT.

The CDR3 region has the DNA TGTGCCAGCAGCTTATTAGGCTCTGGGGCCAACGTCCTGACTTTC. Translation: CASSLLGSGANVLTF. V is TRBV11-2 and J is TRBJ2-6; D remains unclear. CDR3 length: 15 residues. Germline loops: CDR1 SGHAT, CDR2 FQNNGV. The V gene lost 2 bases and the J gene lost 0 bases, with 5 bases spanning the gap.

This clone was detected only once. The rearrangement links TRBV10-3 to TRBJ2-4; a weak D match, TRBD2 (7 bases). The ends were cut back, 11 bases at V and 0 bases at J, with 14 bases in the middle. Germline V gene lookup returns CDR1 ENHRY and CDR2 SYGVKD. This CDR3 comprises 14 residues. This CDR3 is CAVGGGLAKNIQYF. In DNA, the CDR3 is TGTGCCGTAGGGGGGGGCCTAGCCAAAAACATTCAGTACTTC.

The chain combines TRBV14 with TRBJ2-5, with D possibly matching TRBD2 (6 bases). Germline assignment: CDR1 SGHDN and CDR2 FVKESK. The CDR3 is 15 residues long. The ends were cut back, 4 bases at V and 5 bases at J, with 17 bases in the middle. The CDR3 DNA is TGTGCCAGCAGCCGCACTCCGGGGAGGATGGAGACCCAGTACTTC. As protein: CASSRTPGRMETQYF.

The table lists this clone with a count of one. The rearrangement uses TRBV7-8 and TRBJ1-5, with D unresolved. The CDR3 covers 13 residues. V was cut by 1 base and J by 7 bases, with 8 bases left in between. Germline CDR1 SGHVS, CDR2 FQNEAQ. The DNA for the CDR3 is TGTGCCAGCAGCTTAGATCTTGGCCAGCCCCAGCATTTT. This sequence encodes CASSLDLGQPQHF.